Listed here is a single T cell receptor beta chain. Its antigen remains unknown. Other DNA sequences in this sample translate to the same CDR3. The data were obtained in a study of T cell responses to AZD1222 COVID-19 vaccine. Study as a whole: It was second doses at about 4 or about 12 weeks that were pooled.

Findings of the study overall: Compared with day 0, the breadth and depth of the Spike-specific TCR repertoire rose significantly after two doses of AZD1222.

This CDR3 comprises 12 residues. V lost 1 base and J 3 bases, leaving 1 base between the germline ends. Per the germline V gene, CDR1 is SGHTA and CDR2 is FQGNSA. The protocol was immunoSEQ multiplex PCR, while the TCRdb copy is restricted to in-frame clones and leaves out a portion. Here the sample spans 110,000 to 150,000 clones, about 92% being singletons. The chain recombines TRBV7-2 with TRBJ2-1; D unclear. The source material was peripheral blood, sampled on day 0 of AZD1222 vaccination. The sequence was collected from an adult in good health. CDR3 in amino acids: CASSLVYNEQFF. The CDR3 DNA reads TGTGCCAGCAGCTTAGTCTACAATGAGCAGTTCTTC.